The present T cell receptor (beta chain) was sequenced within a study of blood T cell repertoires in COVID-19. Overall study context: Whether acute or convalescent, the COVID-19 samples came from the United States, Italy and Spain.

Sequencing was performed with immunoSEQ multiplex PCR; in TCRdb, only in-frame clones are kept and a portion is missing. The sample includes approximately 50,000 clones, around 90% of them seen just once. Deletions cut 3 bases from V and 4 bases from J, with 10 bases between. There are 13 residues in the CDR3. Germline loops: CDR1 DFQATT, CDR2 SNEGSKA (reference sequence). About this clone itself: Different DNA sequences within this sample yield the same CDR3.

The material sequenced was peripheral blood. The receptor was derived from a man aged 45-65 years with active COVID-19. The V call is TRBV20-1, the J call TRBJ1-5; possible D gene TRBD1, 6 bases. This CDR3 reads CSASQGTNQPQHF. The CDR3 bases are TGCAGTGCTAGTCAGGGGACGAATCAGCCCCAGCATTTT.